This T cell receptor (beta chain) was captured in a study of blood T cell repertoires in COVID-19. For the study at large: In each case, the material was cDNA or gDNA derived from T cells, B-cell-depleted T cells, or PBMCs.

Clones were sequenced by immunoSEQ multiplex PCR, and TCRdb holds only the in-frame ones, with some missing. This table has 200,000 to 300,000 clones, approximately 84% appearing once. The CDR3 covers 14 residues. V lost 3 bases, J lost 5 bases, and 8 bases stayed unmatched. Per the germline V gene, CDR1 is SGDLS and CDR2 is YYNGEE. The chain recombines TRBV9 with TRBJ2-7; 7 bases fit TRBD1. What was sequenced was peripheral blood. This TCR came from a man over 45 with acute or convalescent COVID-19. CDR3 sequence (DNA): TGTGCCAGCAGCGGAGACAGGGCCGTGAACGAGCAGTACTTC. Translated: CASSGDRAVNEQYF. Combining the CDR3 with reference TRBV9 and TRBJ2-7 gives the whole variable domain DSGVTQTPKHLITATGQRVTLRCSPRSGDLSVYWYQQSLDQGLQFLIQYYNGEERAKGNILERFSAQQFPDLHSELNLSSLELGDSALYFCASSGDRAVNEQYFGPGTRLTVT.